What follows are 27 T cell receptor beta chains derived from one specimen sequenced in a study of human thymus T cells. Resections obtained during corrective heart surgery supplied the thymus tissue. The assay was immunoSEQ multiplex PCR, and TCRdb's table has in-frame clones only and misses some. Of tens of thousands of clones listed, roughly 95% are singletons. Sequencing was done on a sample of thymus tissue. These receptors all come from a girl under three years old with a congenital heart defect but otherwise immunologically healthy.

The chain has TRBV28 and TRBJ2-5, with D unresolved. Germline V gives CDR1 MDHEN, CDR2 SYDVKM. V dropped 2 bases and J dropped 3 bases, with 13 bases sitting between them. The CDR3 extends over 15 amino acids. The CDR3 loop reads CASSLTVARKETQYF. Here the CDR3 DNA reads TGTGCCAGCAGTTTAACTGTTGCAAGAAAAGAGACCCAGTACTTC.

The chain employs TRBV27 and TRBJ2-1; the D gene could be TRBD1 or TRBD2 (6 bases each). Trimming cost V 4 bases and J 6 bases, with 22 bases left between them. This CDR3 contains 17 residues. Germline V lookup: CDR1 MNHEY, CDR2 SMNVEV (reference sequence). This CDR3 is CASSSPDLDRRANEQFF. CDR3 bases: TGTGCCAGCAGTTCCCCAGATCTCGACAGGAGGGCCAATGAGCAGTTCTTC.

V usage is TRBV4-1 and J usage is TRBJ2-1; TRBD1 might be the D (6 bases). This CDR3 comprises 17 residues. The germline V and J ends were trimmed by 3 bases and 5 bases, with 20 bases remaining between them. The germline V gene encodes CDR1 MGHRA and CDR2 YSYEKL. The CDR3 protein is CASSQDHMKDSNNEQFF. In nucleotides, the CDR3 is TGCGCCAGCAGCCAGGATCACATGAAGGACAGTAACAATGAGCAGTTCTTC.

This chain connects TRBV28 to TRBJ1-2; 10 bases match TRBD1. Germline V lookup: CDR1 MDHEN, CDR2 SYDVKM. The CDR3 spans 17 residues. The trim removed 6 bases at V and 4 bases at J, leaving 14 bases unmatched. CDR3 sequence: CASSQTFGQGGAYGYTF. The CDR3 DNA reads TGTGCCAGCAGCCAGACCTTTGGACAGGGGGGGGCCTATGGCTACACCTTC.

This chain connects TRBV6-4 to TRBJ2-1, with TRBD2 identical over 9 bases. CDR1 is MRHNA, CDR2 SNTAGT, per germline. CDR3 length: 13 amino acids. V shed 3 bases and J 9 bases; nucleotides not matched to a gene: 3. As DNA, the CDR3 is TGTGCCAGCAGTGAGCGGGAGGGGGGTGAGCAGTTCTTC. This translates into CASSEREGGEQFF.

This clone was observed a single time. The V call is TRBV5-1, the J call TRBJ2-6; tentatively, D is TRBD1 (6 bases). The CDR3 is made up of 17 amino acids. V was clipped by 4 bases and J by 0 bases, with 14 bases between them. Germline-derived CDR1 and CDR2 are SGHRS and YFSETQ. The CDR3 here is CASSAGTFSSGANVLTF. Written as DNA, the CDR3 is TGCGCCAGCAGCGCTGGGACATTCAGCTCTGGGGCCAACGTCCTGACTTTC. Based on the CDR3 plus reference TRBV5-1 and TRBJ2-6, the full variable domain is KAGVTQTPRYLIKTRGQQVTLSCSPISGHRSVSWYQQTPGQGLQFLFEYFSETQRNKGNFPGRFSGRQFSNSRSEMNVSTLELGDSALYLCASSAGTFSSGANVLTFGAGSRLTVL.

This rearrangement joins TRBV7-9 to TRBJ2-7, with 8 bases aligning to TRBD1. The CDR3 sequence is 14 residues long. V shed 5 bases and J 7 bases; nucleotides not matched to a gene: 10. Looked up from germline, CDR1 is SEHNR and CDR2 is FQNEAQ (reference sequence). CDR3 protein: CASSRGQGRWEQYF. Written as DNA, the CDR3 is TGTGCCAGCAGCCGAGGACAGGGAAGGTGGGAGCAGTACTTC.

The chain couples TRBV15 to TRBJ1-2, with a tentative D call TRBD1 (6 bases). Looked up from germline, CDR1 is LNHNV and CDR2 is YYDKDF (reference sequence). The CDR3 covers 17 residues. The V and J ends lost 2 bases and 4 bases respectively, with 20 bases between them. The CDR3: CATSRKAGAGNFYGYTF. The CDR3 nucleotides are TGTGCCACCAGCAGAAAAGCGGGGGCAGGAAACTTCTATGGCTACACCTTC.

The CDR3 here is CASSQDGPSRDPYNEQFF. The CDR3 bases are TGTGCCAGCAGCCAAGATGGGCCGAGTAGAGATCCCTACAATGAGCAGTTCTTC. J is TRBJ2-1 and V is TRBV14; D is ambiguous. Trimming took off 0 bases at V and 2 bases at J, with 17 bases between the two ends. Germline-derived CDR1 and CDR2 are SGHDN and FVKESK. The CDR3 loop spans 18 amino acids.

The CDR3 DNA follows: TGTGCCAGCAGCCCCTTGGGGCCCGCCAAGGCTGAAGCTTTCTTT. It yields the protein CASSPLGPAKAEAFF. The V call is TRBV7-2, the J call TRBJ1-1, with D possibly being TRBD1 (5 bases). V lost 5 bases to trimming and J lost 6 bases, with 19 bases between them. This CDR3 has 15 residues. Germline V CDR1 and CDR2: SGHTA, FQGNSA.

The chain carries TRBV27 and TRBJ2-6, with 7 nucleotides matching TRBD2. Germline trimming cut 8 bases from V and 4 bases from J; bases unmatched to any gene: 5. CDR3 length: 14 amino acids. Germline values: CDR1 MNHEY, CDR2 SMNVEV (reference sequence). CDR3 nucleotide sequence: TGTGCCAGCGCGGCGGGGGTGGGGGCCAACGTCCTGACTTTC. Translation: CASAAGVGANVLTF.

V is TRBV19 and J is TRBJ2-7; 9 nucleotides match TRBD2. V was pared by 3 bases and J by 1 base, with 10 bases of the junction left unmatched. Germline CDR1 and CDR2: LNHDA and SQIVND (reference sequence). This CDR3 is 17 amino acids long. For the CDR3, the DNA is TGTGCCAGTAGTATCGCGGGAGGGCCAAGAGGTTCCTACGAGCAGTACTTC. Encoded protein: CASSIAGGPRGSYEQYF. Full variable domain (outside the CDR3, taken from reference TRBV19 and TRBJ2-7): DGGITQSPKYLFRKEGQNVTLSCEQNLNHDAMYWYRQDPGQGLRLIYYSQIVNDFQKGDIAEGYSVSREKKESFPLTVTSAQKNPTAFYLCASSIAGGPRGSYEQYFGPGTRLTVT.

This CDR3 reads CASSLRGRSTDTQYF. The CDR3 region has the DNA TGTGCCAGCAGTTTACGGGGGCGGAGCACAGATACGCAGTATTTT. The rearrangement joins TRBV27 to TRBJ2-3; D assignment may be TRBD1 or TRBD2 (6 bases each). Germline loops: CDR1 MNHEY, CDR2 SMNVEV (reference sequence). The CDR3 extends over 15 amino acids. Trimming removed 2 bases at V and 0 bases at J, with 9 bases between.

The J gene is TRBJ1-2, the V gene TRBV19; D is ambiguous. This CDR3 spans 15 amino acids. V was cut by 9 bases and J by 0 bases, with 17 bases left in between. Germline CDR1 LNHDA, CDR2 SQIVND (reference sequence). The CDR3 DNA follows: TGTGCCAGCCCCCCTAGAGGGCCTTCTAACTATGGCTACACCTTC. Its translation is CASPPRGPSNYGYTF.

This clone was detected once. This chain uses TRBV4-2 with TRBJ2-7; either TRBD1 or TRBD2 may supply D (5 bases each). The germline V and J ends were trimmed by 1 base and 5 bases, with 15 bases remaining between them. CDR1 is LGHNA and CDR2 is YNFKEQ in the germline V gene. The CDR3 is 15 amino acids. DNA for the CDR3: TGTGCCAGCAGCCAAGTAGGGGTACTAGTTCACGAGCAGTACTTC. As protein: CASSQVGVLVHEQYF.

The CDR3 here is CASSVGLVAYNEQFF. DNA of the CDR3: TGTGCCAGCAGCGTGGGACTAGTCGCCTACAATGAGCAGTTCTTC. The J gene is TRBJ2-1, the V gene TRBV9; 8 positions match TRBD2. Germline V lookup: CDR1 SGDLS, CDR2 YYNGEE. With 2 bases clipped from V and 2 bases from J, the junction kept 3 bases outside the gene matches. The CDR3 extends over 15 amino acids.

The gene calls are TRBV27 and TRBJ2-1; D may be TRBD2 (5 bases). Trimming removed 7 bases at V and 2 bases at J, with 15 bases between. The CDR3 spans 15 residues. Germline CDR1 and CDR2: MNHEY and SMNVEV (reference sequence). CDR3 sequence reads: CASTRRPSPYNEQFF. The CDR3 coding sequence is TGTGCCAGCACCCGACGGCCTAGCCCCTACAATGAGCAGTTCTTC.

The rearrangement links TRBV5-1 to TRBJ2-7, with D possibly called TRBD1 or TRBD2 (5 bases each). CDR1 and CDR2 from the germline V gene are SGHRS and YFSETQ. The CDR3 loop spans 14 amino acids. V was shortened by 4 bases and J by 3 bases, with 14 bases between the two germline ends. Written as DNA, the CDR3 is TGCGCCAGCAGCCTATGGGACCCCCTCTACGAGCAGTACTTC. Amino acid sequence: CASSLWDPLYEQYF.

The chain links TRBV27 to TRBJ1-2; D uncertain. The CDR3 is 13 residues long. In germline, CDR1 is MNHEY, CDR2 SMNVEV (reference sequence). Trimming removed 2 bases at V and 11 bases at J, with 15 bases between. Here the CDR3 reads CASSLLKSESYTF. CDR3 in DNA: TGTGCCAGCAGTTTACTAAAATCTGAATCTTACACCTTC.

The gene calls are TRBV2 and TRBJ1-2; the match to TRBD1 covers 7 bases. The CDR3 length is 13 residues. J lost 2 bases, V lost 7 bases, and 4 bases had no gene match. Germline CDR1 reads SNHLY; CDR2 reads FYNNEI. The CDR3 nucleotides are TGTGCCAGCACCCAACAGGGGAACTATGGCTACACCTTC. The encoded protein is CASTQQGNYGYTF.

This chain's CDR3 is CASSYSDGVVHEQYF. CDR3 in DNA: TGTGCCAGCAGTTATTCGGACGGGGTAGTCCACGAGCAGTACTTC. This chain connects TRBV6-6 to TRBJ2-7, with D possibly being TRBD2 (5 bases). V gave up 3 bases and J gave up 5 bases, with 17 bases separating them. Germline CDR1 and CDR2: MNHNY and SVGAGI (reference sequence). The CDR3 runs to 15 residues.

J is TRBJ2-1 and V is TRBV6-1; D call uncertain. Germline CDR1 and CDR2: MNHNS and SASEGT. V dropped 1 base and J dropped 4 bases, with 11 bases sitting between them. The CDR3 extends over 15 amino acids. CDR3 DNA sequence: TGTGCCAGCAGTGAAGGGGGTAGTGGGTACAATGAGCAGTTCTTC. It specifies CASSEGGSGYNEQFF.

The chain has TRBV29-1 and TRBJ1-2, with TRBD1 matching over 8 bases. Germline V gene sequence: CDR1 SQVTM, CDR2 ANQGSEA. The junction had 4 bases not matched to a gene; V was cut back by 7 bases and J by 3 bases. This CDR3 comprises 12 residues. The CDR3 DNA follows: TGCAGCGCAATACAGGGGGACTATGGCTACACCTTC. This sequence encodes CSAIQGDYGYTF.

The DNA of the CDR3 is TGCGCCAGCAGCCAAGACCGGAGAGCACCCTACGAGCAGTACTTC. It is translated as CASSQDRRAPYEQYF. The rearrangement joins TRBV4-3 to TRBJ2-7; D gene ambiguous. V lost 0 bases, J lost 2 bases, and 11 bases lay in between. The CDR3 covers 15 residues. Germline V gene sequence: CDR1 LGHNA, CDR2 YSLEER.

The CDR3: CASRAGTGIYEQYF. The CDR3 bases are TGCGCCAGTCGAGCCGGGACAGGGATCTACGAGCAGTACTTC. This chain links TRBV10-2 with TRBJ2-7, with 9 bases fitting TRBD1. CDR1 is WSHSY, CDR2 SAAADI, per germline. CDR3 length: 14 amino acids. V was clipped by 9 bases and J by 3 bases; unmatched bases: 9.

CDR3 nucleotide sequence: TGTGCCAGCAGCCTGGGACTAGCGGGACTAGAGCAGTACTTC. It yields the protein CASSLGLAGLEQYF. The chain recombines TRBV5-5 with TRBJ2-7; 13 bases match TRBD2. Germline V gene data show CDR1 as SGHKS and CDR2 as YYEKEE (reference sequence). This CDR3 is built from 14 residues. Trimming cost V 4 bases and J 7 bases; bases outside gene matches: 5.

This rearrangement joins TRBV29-1 to TRBJ2-6; possibly TRBD1 for D (6 bases). This CDR3 has 14 residues. V was cut by 6 bases and J by 0 bases, with 9 bases left in between. Germline assignment: CDR1 SQVTM and CDR2 ANQGSEA. Here the CDR3 reads CSVTTGSGANVLTF. The CDR3 region has the DNA TGCAGCGTGACGACAGGCTCTGGGGCCAACGTCCTGACTTTC.